A single TCR beta chain is shown here with its context. The sample originates from a study of T cell changes during pregnancy in multiple sclerosis. The CDR3 length is 16 residues. Germline CDR1 reads PRHDT; CDR2 reads FYEKMQ (reference sequence). V was pared by 5 bases and J by 3 bases, with 11 bases of the junction left unmatched. TCRdb's table, derived via immunoSEQ multiplex PCR, lists solely in-frame clones and lacks some. The sample holds about 44,000 clones, 95% to 97% seen once. The receptor was derived from a female donor with multiple sclerosis, enrolled in a pregnancy study. The chain has TRBV13 and TRBJ2-7; TRBD1 agrees at 9 bases. The sequencing used peripheral blood, collected in the second trimester of pregnancy. CDR3 amino acids: CASSPRDRVYDYEQYF. In nucleotides, the CDR3 is TGTGCCAGCAGCCCCCGGGACAGGGTTTACGACTACGAGCAGTACTTC.